The rows below give T cell receptor beta chains drawn from one sample of a study of blood T cell repertoires in COVID-19. Measured with immunoSEQ multiplex PCR; TCRdb has only the in-frame clones, and not every one. This sample carries over 120,000 clones, about 90% of them seen once, and the ten largest clones take about 11%. Material: PBMCs or T cells enriched from blood (not recorded which). These receptors were taken from a man aged 55 to 70 who had recovered from COVID-19. The CDR3 runs from the conserved cysteine through the conserved F or W. Each record gives: D gene, V gene, J gene, clone size, CDR3 DNA, CDR3 protein. The D gene is left open where the match is weak. Size is omitted from some rows. Given values are once, few, many or a class for expanded clones.

d_call: TRBD2
v_call: TRBV28
j_call: TRBJ2-7
clone_size: once
cdr3_nt: TGTGCCAGCAGTCGGGGGGGGTTGGACGAGCAGTACTTC
cdr3_aa: CASSRGGLDEQYF

d_call: -
v_call: TRBV9
j_call: TRBJ2-7
clone_size: -
cdr3_nt: TGTGCCAGCAGCGTAGGGGCGGGAAACTACGAGCAGTACTTC
cdr3_aa: CASSVGAGNYEQYF

d_call: -
v_call: TRBV5-5
j_call: TRBJ2-5
clone_size: -
cdr3_nt: TGTGCCAGCAGCTTGGTAGGGGATGGGGAGACCCAGTACTTC
cdr3_aa: CASSLVGDGETQYF

d_call: TRBD1
v_call: TRBV18
j_call: TRBJ1-5
clone_size: -
cdr3_nt: TGTGCCAGTGGAGTAGGGGGCCCAGCGGATCAGCCCCAGCATTTT
cdr3_aa: CASGVGGPADQPQHF

d_call: -
v_call: TRBV29-1
j_call: TRBJ1-5
clone_size: -
cdr3_nt: TGCAGCGTTGCCACAGGGTTTGGTCAGCCCCAGCATTTT
cdr3_aa: CSVATGFGQPQHF

d_call: -
v_call: TRBV30
j_call: TRBJ1-1
clone_size: -
cdr3_nt: TGTGCCTGGAGTCTATGGGGGGGGGTGAACACTGAAGCTTTCTTT
cdr3_aa: CAWSLWGGVNTEAFF

d_call: -
v_call: TRBV2
j_call: TRBJ1-6
clone_size: -
cdr3_nt: TGTGCCAGCAGTGAACTTTCGTTTTCGGGATTTAGCTCCTATAATTCACCCCTCCACTTT
cdr3_aa: CASSELSFSGFSSYNSPLHF

d_call: -
v_call: TRBV5-5
j_call: TRBJ2-1
clone_size: -
cdr3_nt: TGTGCCAGCAGATTGAGCCTAGCGTCGAGCTCCTACAATGAGCAGTTCTTC
cdr3_aa: CASRLSLASSSYNEQFF

d_call: TRBD1
v_call: TRBV7-3
j_call: TRBJ2-1
clone_size: -
cdr3_nt: TGTGCCAGCAGCTTAACGGTTGGACAGGGGTTTGGCAATGAGCAGTTCTTC
cdr3_aa: CASSLTVGQGFGNEQFF

d_call: -
v_call: TRBV12-5
j_call: TRBJ1-1
clone_size: -
cdr3_nt: TGTGCTAGTGGTGAAATCTTGACAGATTCAAACACTGAAGCTTTCTTT
cdr3_aa: CASGEILTDSNTEAFF

d_call: -
v_call: TRBV14
j_call: TRBJ2-1
clone_size: -
cdr3_nt: TGTGCCAGCAGCCAAGCACAGACCATAAATGAGCAGTTCTTC
cdr3_aa: CASSQAQTINEQFF

d_call: TRBD1
v_call: TRBV30
j_call: TRBJ1-5
clone_size: -
cdr3_nt: TGTGCCTGGAGCCCCAGGGGGACTCAGCCCCAGCATTTT
cdr3_aa: CAWSPRGTQPQHF

d_call: TRBD1
v_call: TRBV7-9
j_call: TRBJ1-2
clone_size: -
cdr3_nt: TGTGCCAGCAGCTTAACAGGGACAGAGATTAACTATGGCTACACCTTC
cdr3_aa: CASSLTGTEINYGYTF

d_call: TRBD1
v_call: TRBV3-1/TRBV3-2
j_call: TRBJ2-7
clone_size: -
cdr3_nt: TGTGCCAGCAGCCCGCGACAGGGTTTCTACGAGCAGTACTTC
cdr3_aa: CASSPRQGFYEQYF

d_call: -
v_call: TRBV7-2
j_call: TRBJ2-7
clone_size: -
cdr3_nt: TGTGCCAGCAGCTTAGGACTTGCTATCTCCTACGAGCAGTACTTC
cdr3_aa: CASSLGLAISYEQYF

d_call: -
v_call: TRBV7-6
j_call: TRBJ1-1
clone_size: many
cdr3_nt: TGTGCCAGCAGCTTAGACCCAGGTATGAACACTGAAGCTTTCTTT
cdr3_aa: CASSLDPGMNTEAFF

d_call: -
v_call: TRBV13
j_call: TRBJ2-1
clone_size: once
cdr3_nt: TGTGCCAGCAGCTTAGAGGGGCCCCACAATGAGCAGTTCTTC
cdr3_aa: CASSLEGPHNEQFF

d_call: -
v_call: TRBV2
j_call: TRBJ2-7
clone_size: -
cdr3_nt: TGTGCCAGCACCATACAGGGAAACTCCTACGAGCAGTACTTC
cdr3_aa: CASTIQGNSYEQYF

d_call: TRBD1
v_call: TRBV5-1
j_call: TRBJ1-2
clone_size: -
cdr3_nt: TGCGCCAGCAGCTTTTCCGGACAGGGAGGGATTGGGGGCTACACCTTC
cdr3_aa: CASSFSGQGGIGGYTF